This T cell receptor beta chain was retrieved from a study of molecular identifiers for immune sequencing clone quantification. Findings and limits, study-wide: Effector cells kept over 99% of their molecules in clones above 20 RNA copies, while naive cells kept under 1% there. Barcode sharing among identical TCR molecules could make large clones appear smaller.

The CDR3 length is 12 residues. Germline V gene sequence: CDR1 SEHNR, CDR2 FQNEAQ (reference sequence). Trimming cost V 5 bases and J 5 bases, with 9 bases left between them. For bulk TCR libraries, previously described methods and listed TCR primers were used. TCRdb ran MiXCR on the PCR reads and lists one entry per CDR3 protein. Among fewer than 350,000 distinct CDR3 sequences listed, roughly a quarter were seen once. This clonotype has a count of ten or more. What it recognizes is unknown. This TCR was recovered from a human donor in good health. Some libraries in this study had Jurkat cell RNA spiked in. The J gene is TRBJ1-2, the V gene TRBV7-9, with a possible D match to TRBD1 (5 bases). The sequenced sample was naive CD8+ T cells from blood, with Jurkat cell RNA spiked in. Subset indicated: FACS-sorted CD8+CD4-CCR7+CD45RA+ naive T cells. The chain's CDR3 is CASSLDRYGYTF. CDR3 bases: TGTGCCAGCAGCCTAGACAGATATGGCTACACCTTC. The entire variable domain, with the rest obtained from reference TRBV7-9 and TRBJ1-2, is as follows: DTGVSQNPRHKITKRGQNVTFRCDPISEHNRLYWYRQTLGQGPEFLTYFQNEAQLEKSRLLSDRFSAERPKGSFSTLEIQRTEQGDSAMYLCASSLDRYGYTFGSGTRLTVV.